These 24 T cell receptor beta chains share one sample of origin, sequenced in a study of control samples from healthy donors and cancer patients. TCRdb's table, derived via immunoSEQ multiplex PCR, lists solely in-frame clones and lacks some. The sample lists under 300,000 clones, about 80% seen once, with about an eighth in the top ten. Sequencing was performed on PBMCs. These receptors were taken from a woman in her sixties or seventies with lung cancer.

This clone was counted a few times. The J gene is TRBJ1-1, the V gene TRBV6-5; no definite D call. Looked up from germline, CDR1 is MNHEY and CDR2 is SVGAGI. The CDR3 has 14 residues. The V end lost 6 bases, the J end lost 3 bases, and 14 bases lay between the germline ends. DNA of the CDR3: TGTGCCAGCAGCACCCTCAGTGGGGACACTGAAGCTTTCTTT. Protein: CASSTLSGDTEAFF.

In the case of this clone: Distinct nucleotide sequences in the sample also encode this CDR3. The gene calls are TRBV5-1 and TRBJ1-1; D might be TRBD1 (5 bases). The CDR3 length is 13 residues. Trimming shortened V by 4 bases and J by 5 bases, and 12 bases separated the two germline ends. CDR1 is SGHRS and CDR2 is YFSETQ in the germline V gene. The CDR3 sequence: CASSVQGGTEAFF. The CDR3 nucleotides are TGCGCCAGCAGCGTCCAGGGTGGAACTGAAGCTTTCTTT.

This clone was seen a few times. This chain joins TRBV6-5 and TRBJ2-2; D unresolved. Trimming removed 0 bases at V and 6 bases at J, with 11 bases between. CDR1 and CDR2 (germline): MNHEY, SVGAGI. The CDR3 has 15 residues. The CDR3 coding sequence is TGTGCCAGCAGTTACTCTTTCGTCCAGTCCGGGGAGCTGTTTTTT. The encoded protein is CASSYSFVQSGELFF.

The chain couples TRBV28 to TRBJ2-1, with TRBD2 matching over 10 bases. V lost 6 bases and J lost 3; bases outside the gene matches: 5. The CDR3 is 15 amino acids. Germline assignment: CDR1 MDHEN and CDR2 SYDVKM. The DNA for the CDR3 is TGTGCCAGCAGCCTAGCGGGAGCCGACTACAATGAGCAGTTCTTC. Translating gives CASSLAGADYNEQFF.

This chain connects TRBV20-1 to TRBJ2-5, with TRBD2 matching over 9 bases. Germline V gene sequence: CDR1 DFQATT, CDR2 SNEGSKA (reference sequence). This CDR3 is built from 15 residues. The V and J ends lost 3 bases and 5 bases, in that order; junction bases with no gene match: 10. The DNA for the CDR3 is TGCAGTGCTAGTTTGGGTAGCGGGAGAGGTGAGACCCAGTACTTC. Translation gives CSASLGSGRGETQYF.

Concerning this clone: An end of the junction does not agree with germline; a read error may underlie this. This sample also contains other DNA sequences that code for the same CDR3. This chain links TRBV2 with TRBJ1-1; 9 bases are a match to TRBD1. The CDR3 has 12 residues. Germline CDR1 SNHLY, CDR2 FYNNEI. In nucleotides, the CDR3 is TGTGCCAGCAGGGAAGGGACAGGGGAAGCTTTCTTT. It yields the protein CASREGTGEAFF.

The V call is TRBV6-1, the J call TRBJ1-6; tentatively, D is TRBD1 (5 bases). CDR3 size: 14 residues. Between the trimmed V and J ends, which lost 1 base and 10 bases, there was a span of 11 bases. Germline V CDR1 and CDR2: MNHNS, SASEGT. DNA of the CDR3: TGTGCCAGCAGTGAAGGTATGGGGCCCTCACCCCTCCACTTT. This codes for CASSEGMGPSPLHF.

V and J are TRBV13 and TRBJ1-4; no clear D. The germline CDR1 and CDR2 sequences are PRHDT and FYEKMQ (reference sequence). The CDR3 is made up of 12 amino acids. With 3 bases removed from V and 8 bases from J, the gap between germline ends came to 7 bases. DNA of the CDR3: TGTGCCAGCAGCTTCTACCCAGAAAAACTGTTTTTT. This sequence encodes CASSFYPEKLFF.

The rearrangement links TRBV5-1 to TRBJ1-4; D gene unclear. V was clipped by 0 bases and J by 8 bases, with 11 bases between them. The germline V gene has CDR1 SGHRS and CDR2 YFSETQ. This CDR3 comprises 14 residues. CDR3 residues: CASSLDRVGEKLFF. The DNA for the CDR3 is TGCGCCAGCAGCTTGGACCGGGTAGGCGAAAAACTGTTTTTT.

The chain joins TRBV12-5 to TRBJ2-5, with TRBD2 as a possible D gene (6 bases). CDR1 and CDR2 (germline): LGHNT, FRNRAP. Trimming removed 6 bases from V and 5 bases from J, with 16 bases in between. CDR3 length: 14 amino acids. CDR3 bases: TGTGCTAGTGGCCTCTGGTCCGGGGGTGAGACCCAGTACTTC. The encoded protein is CASGLWSGGETQYF.

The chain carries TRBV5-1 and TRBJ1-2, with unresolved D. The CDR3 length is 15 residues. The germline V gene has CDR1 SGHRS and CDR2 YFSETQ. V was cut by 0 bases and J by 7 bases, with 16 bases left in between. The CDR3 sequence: CASSLDPDALTGYTF. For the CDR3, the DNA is TGCGCCAGCAGCTTGGACCCCGACGCGCTCACTGGCTACACCTTC.

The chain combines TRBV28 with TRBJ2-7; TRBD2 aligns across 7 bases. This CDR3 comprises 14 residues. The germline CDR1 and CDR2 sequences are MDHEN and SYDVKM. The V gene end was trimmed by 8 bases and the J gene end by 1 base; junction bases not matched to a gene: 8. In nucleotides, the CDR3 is TGTGCCAGCGCTGGGGCTAGCGGTTCCTACGAGCAGTACTTC. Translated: CASAGASGSYEQYF.

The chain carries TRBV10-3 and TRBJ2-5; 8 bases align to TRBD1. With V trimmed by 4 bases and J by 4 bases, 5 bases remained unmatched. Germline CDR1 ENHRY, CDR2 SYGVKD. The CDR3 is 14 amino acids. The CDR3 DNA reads TGTGCCATCAGTGGGGCAGGGGGCGTAGAGACCCAGTACTTC. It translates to CAISGAGGVETQYF.

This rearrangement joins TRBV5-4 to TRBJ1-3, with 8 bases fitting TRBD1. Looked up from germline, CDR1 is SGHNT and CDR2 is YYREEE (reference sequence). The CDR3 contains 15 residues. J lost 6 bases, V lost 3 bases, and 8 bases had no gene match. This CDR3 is CASSSDDRGKNTIYF. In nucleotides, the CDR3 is TGTGCCAGCAGCTCGGACGACAGGGGTAAAAACACCATATATTTT.

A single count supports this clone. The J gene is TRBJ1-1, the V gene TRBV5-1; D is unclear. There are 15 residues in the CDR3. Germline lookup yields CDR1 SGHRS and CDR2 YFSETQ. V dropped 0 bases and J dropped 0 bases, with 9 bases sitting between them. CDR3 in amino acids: CASSLEPGLNTEAFF. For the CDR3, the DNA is TGCGCCAGCAGCTTGGAACCGGGCCTGAACACTGAAGCTTTCTTT.

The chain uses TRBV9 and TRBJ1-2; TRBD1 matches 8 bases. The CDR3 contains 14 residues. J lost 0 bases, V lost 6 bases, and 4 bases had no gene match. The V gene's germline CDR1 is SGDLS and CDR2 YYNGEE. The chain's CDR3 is CASTGTGSNYGYTF. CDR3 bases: TGTGCCAGCACCGGGACAGGTTCTAACTATGGCTACACCTTC.

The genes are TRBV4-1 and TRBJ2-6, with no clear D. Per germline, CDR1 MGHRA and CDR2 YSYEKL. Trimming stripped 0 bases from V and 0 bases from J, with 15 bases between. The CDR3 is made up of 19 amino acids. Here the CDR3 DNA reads TGCGCCAGCAGCCAAGATCCCCTTGGGGTACCCTCTGGGGCCAACGTCCTGACTTTC. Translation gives CASSQDPLGVPSGANVLTF.

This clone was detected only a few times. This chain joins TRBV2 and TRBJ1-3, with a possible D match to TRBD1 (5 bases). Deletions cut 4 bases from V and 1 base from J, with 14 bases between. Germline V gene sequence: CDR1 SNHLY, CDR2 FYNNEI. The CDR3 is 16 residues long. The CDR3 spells CASSGPGTASGNTIYF. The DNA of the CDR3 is TGTGCCAGCAGTGGACCCGGGACGGCTTCTGGAAACACCATATATTTT.

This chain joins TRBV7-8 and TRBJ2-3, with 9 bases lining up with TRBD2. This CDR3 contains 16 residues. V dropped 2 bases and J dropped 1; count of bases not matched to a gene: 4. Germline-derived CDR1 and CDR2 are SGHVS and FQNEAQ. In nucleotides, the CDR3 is TGTGCCAGCAGCTTACTGGCGGGAGGGCGCACAGATACGCAGTATTTT. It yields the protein CASSLLAGGRTDTQYF.

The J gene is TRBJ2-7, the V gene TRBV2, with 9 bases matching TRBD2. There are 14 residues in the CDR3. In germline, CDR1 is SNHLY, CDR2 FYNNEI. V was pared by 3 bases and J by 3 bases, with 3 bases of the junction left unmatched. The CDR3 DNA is TGTGCCAGCAGTGACAGCGGGGGGCTCTACGAGCAGTACTTC. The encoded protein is CASSDSGGLYEQYF.

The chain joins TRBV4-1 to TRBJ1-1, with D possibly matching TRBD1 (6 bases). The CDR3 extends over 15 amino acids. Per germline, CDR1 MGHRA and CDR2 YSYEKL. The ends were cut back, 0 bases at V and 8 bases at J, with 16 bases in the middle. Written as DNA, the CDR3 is TGCGCCAGCAGCCAAGATTTCGCGGGGGCGAGGGAAGCTTTCTTT. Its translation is CASSQDFAGAREAFF.

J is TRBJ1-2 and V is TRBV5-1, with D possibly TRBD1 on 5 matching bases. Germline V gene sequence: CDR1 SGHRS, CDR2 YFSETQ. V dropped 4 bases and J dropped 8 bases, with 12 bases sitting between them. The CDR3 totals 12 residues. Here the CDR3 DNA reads TGCGCCAGCAGCCCTGGCCAGGGAGGCTACACCTTC. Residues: CASSPGQGGYTF.

The CDR3 nucleotides are TGCAGCGGAACCAAAAGGACGGGCCATGGCTACACCTTC. It yields the protein CSGTKRTGHGYTF. This chain links TRBV29-1 with TRBJ1-2; no definite D call. The CDR3 runs to 13 residues. The germline gives CDR1 SQVTM, CDR2 ANQGSEA. The V and J ends lost 7 bases and 6 bases respectively, with 18 bases between them.

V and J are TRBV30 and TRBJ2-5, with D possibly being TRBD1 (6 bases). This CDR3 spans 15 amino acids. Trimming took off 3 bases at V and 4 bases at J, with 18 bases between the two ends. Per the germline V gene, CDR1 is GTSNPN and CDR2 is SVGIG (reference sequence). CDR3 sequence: CAWRPPGAVRETQYF. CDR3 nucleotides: TGTGCCTGGAGGCCCCCAGGGGCGGTAAGAGAGACCCAGTACTTC.